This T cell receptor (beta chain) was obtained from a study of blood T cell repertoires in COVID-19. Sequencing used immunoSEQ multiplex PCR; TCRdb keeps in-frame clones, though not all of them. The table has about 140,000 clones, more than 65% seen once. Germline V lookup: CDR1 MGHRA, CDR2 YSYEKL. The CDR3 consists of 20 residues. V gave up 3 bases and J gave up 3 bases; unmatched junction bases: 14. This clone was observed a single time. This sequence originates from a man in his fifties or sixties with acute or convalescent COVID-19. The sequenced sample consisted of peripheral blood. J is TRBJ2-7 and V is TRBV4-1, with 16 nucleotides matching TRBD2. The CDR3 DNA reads TGCGCCAGCAGCCATTTCGGGACTAGCGGGAGGGCATTAAATTTCTACGAGCAGTACTTC. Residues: CASSHFGTSGRALNFYEQYF.